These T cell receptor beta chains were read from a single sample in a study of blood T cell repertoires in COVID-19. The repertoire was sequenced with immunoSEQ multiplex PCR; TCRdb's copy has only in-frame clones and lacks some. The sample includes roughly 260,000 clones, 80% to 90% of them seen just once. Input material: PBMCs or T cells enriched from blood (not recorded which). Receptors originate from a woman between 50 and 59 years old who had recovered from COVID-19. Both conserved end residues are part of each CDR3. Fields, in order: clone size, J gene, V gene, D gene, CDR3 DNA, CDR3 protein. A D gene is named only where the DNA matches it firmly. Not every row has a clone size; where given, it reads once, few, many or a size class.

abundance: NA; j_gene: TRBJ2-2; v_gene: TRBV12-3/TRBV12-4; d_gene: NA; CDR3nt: TGTGCCAGCAGTCGACGAGGAACCGGGGAGCTGTTTTTT; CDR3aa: CASSRRGTGELFF
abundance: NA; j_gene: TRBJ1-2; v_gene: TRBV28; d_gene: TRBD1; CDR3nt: TGTGCCAGCAGTCCAGGGGGCCTAAACTATGGCTACACCTTC; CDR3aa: CASSPGGLNYGYTF
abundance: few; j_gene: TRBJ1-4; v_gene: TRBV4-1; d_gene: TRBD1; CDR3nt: TGCGCCAGCAGCCTGGGACAGGGAGTCGAAAAACTGTTTTTT; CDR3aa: CASSLGQGVEKLFF
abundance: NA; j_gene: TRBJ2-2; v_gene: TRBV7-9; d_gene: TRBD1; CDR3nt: TGTGCCAGCCGACCCGGGACAGGAGGCACCGGGGAGCTGTTTTTT; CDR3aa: CASRPGTGGTGELFF
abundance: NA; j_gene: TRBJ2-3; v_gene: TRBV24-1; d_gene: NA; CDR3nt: TGTGCCACCAGTGATTCTGGGGCGCTTGTTCCAGATACGCAGTATTTT; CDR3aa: CATSDSGALVPDTQYF
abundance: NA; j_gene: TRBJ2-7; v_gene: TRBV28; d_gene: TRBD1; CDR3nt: TGTGCCAGCACACCGGGACAGGGACCCTACGAGCAGTACTTC; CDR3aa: CASTPGQGPYEQYF
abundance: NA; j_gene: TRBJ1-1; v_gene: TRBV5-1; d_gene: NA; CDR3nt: TGCGCCAGCAGCTTGGTTGGGGGCCTCACTGAAGCTTTCTTT; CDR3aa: CASSLVGGLTEAFF
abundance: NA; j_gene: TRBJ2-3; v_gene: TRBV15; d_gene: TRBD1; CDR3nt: TGTGCCACCAGCAGAGATTACAGGGGGCCTAGTGCGCAGTATTTT; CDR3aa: CATSRDYRGPSAQYF
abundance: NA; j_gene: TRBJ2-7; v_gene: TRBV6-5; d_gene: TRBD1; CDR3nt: TGTGCCAGCCTGTCCGGGACAGGAACTTACGAGCAGTCCTTC; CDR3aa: CASLSGTGTYEQSF
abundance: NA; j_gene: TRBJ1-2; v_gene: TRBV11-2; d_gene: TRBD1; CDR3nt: TGTGCCAGCAGCTTAGGGGGGACAGTCCTTAACTATGGCTACACCTTC; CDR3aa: CASSLGGTVLNYGYTF
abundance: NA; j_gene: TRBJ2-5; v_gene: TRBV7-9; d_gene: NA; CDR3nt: TGTGCCAGCAGCCCATGGGGCGCAGAGACCCAGTACTTC; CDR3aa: CASSPWGAETQYF
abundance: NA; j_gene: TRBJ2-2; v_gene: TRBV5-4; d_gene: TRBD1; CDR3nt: TGTGCCAGCAGCTCCGGGACAGGAGGCACCGGGGAGCTGTTTTTT; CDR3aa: CASSSGTGGTGELFF
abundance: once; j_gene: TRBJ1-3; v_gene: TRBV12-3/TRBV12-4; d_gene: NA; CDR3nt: TGTGCCAGCAGTTTGGCGGGAGGAAACACCATATATTTT; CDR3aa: CASSLAGGNTIYF
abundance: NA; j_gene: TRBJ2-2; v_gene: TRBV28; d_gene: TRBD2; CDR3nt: TGTGCCAGCAGTCCCTACCCGGGACTAGCGGGTTTCGGGGAGCTGTTTTTT; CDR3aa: CASSPYPGLAGFGELFF
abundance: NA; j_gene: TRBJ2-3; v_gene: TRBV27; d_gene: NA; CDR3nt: TGTGCCAGCGCCACAGGGCTGGGAGATACGCAGTATTTT; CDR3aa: CASATGLGDTQYF
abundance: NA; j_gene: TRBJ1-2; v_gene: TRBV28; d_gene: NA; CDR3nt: TGTGCCAGCACTACTCGTCGCCGGGATGGCTACACCTTC; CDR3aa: CASTTRRRDGYTF
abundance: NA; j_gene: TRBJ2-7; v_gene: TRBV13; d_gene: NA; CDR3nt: TGTGCCAGCAGCTTAGGACAGGGCTACTACGAGCAGTACTTC; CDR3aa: CASSLGQGYYEQYF
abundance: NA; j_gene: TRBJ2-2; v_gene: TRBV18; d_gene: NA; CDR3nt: TGTGCCAGCTCATCCTCTGGCCCCTACACCGGGGAGCTGTTTTTT; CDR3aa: CASSSSGPYTGELFF
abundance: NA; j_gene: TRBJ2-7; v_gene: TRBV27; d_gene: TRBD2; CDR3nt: TGTGCCAGCAACCCCGGGGGACTAATATCCTACGAGCAGTACTTC; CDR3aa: CASNPGGLISYEQYF
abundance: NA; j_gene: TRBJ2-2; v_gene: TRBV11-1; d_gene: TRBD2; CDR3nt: TGTGCCACCAGTAGCGGGAGTGAAAACGGGGAGCTGTTTTTT; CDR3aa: CATSSGSENGELFF
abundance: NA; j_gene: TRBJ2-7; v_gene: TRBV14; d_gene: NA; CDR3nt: TGTGCCAGCAGCCTCCTCCCCTACGAGCAGTACTTC; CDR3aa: CASSLLPYEQYF
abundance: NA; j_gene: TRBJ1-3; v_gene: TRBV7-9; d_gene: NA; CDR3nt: TGTGCCAGCAGCTTAGAGCAGGGCTCTGGAAACACCATATATTTT; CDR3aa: CASSLEQGSGNTIYF
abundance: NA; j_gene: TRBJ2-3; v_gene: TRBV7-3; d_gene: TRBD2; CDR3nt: TGTGCCAGCAGCCCAACTAGCGGGGACTTCACAGATACGCAGTATTTT; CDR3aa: CASSPTSGDFTDTQYF
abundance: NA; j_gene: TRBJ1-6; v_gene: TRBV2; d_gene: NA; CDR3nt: TGTGCCAGCAGTGCGACTTACTCCTTTATTAATTCACCCCTCCACTTT; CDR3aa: CASSATYSFINSPLHF
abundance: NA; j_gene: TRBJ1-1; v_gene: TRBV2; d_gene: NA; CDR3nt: TGTGCCAGCCGACTAGGGGGGGGCGGCACTGAAGCTTTCTTT; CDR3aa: CASRLGGGGTEAFF
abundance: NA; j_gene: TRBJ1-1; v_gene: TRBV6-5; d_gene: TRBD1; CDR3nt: TGTGCCAGCAGAAGGACAGGGGTGAACACTGAAGCTTTCTTT; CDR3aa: CASRRTGVNTEAFF
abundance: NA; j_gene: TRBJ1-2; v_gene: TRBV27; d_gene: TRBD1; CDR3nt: TGTGCCAGCAGTCAGCGGGACAGGGGAGACTATGGCTACACCTTC; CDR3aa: CASSQRDRGDYGYTF
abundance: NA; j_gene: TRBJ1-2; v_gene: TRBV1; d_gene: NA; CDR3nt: TGCACCAGCAGCCAAGATCGGGCGGGATGGTATGGCTACACCTTC; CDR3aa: CTSSQDRAGWYGYTF
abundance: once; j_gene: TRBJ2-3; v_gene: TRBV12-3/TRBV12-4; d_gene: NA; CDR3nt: TGTGCCAGCAGTCCCCACACAGAAACGCAGTATTTT; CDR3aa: CASSPHTETQYF
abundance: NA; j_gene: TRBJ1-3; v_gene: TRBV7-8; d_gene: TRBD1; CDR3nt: TGTGCCAGCAGCTCGGTCACTACAGGGGTTGGGGACTCTGGAAACACCATATATTTT; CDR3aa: CASSSVTTGVGDSGNTIYF
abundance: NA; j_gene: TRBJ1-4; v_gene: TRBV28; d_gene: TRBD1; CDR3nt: TGTGCCAGCAGTTCTACCGACAGGGGCTTAAATGAAAAACTGTTTTTT; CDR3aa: CASSSTDRGLNEKLFF
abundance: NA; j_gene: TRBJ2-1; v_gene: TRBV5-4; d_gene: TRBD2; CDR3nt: TGTGCCAGCAGCTTGGTAGCGGGTTCCTACAATGAGCAGTTCTTC; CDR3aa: CASSLVAGSYNEQFF
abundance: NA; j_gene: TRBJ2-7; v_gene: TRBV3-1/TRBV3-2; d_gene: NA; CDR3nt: TGTGCCAGCAGCCAACCAGGATACGAGCAGTACTTC; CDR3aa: CASSQPGYEQYF
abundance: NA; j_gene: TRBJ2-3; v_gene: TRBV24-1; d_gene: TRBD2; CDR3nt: TGTGCCACGTCGGGGACGGGGGGAATCGATACGCAGTATTTT; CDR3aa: CATSGTGGIDTQYF
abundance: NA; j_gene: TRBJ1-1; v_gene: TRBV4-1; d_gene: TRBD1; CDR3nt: TGCGCCAGCAGCCAATTACTTACGCGACAGGGACGATTGAACACTGAAGCTTTCTTT; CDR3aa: CASSQLLTRQGRLNTEAFF
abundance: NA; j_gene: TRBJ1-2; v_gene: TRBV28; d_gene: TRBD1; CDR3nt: TGTGCCAGCAGGCCGGGACAGGCATACTATGGCTACACCTTC; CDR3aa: CASRPGQAYYGYTF
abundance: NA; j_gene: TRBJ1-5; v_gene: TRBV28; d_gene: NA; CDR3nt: TGTGCCAGCAGCCGGCCACAGGGCCAATATCAGCCCCAGCATTTT; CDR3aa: CASSRPQGQYQPQHF
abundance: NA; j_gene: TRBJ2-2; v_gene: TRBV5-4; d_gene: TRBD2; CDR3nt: TGTGCCAGCAGCTTTTCTAGCGGCGACGCCGGGGAGCTGTTTTTT; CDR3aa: CASSFSSGDAGELFF
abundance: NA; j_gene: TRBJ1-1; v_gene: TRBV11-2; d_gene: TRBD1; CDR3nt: TGTGCCAGCAGCCTACCGGGACAGCTGGAAACTGAAGCTTTCTTT; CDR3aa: CASSLPGQLETEAFF
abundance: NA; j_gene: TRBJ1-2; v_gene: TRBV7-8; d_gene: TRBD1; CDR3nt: TGTGCCAGCAGCTTAGAGGGGGCGCGGATTGGCTACACCTTC; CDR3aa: CASSLEGARIGYTF
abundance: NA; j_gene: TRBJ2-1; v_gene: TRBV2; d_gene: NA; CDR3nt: TGTGCCAGCAGTGTCATTAGTGGGGGGTCCTACAATGAGCAGTTCTTC; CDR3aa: CASSVISGGSYNEQFF
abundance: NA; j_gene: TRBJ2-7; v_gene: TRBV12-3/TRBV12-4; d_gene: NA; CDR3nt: TGTGCCAGCAGTTTACCCCTCGGCGAGCAGTACTTC; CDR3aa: CASSLPLGEQYF
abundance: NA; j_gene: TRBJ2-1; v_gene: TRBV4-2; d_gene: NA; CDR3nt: TGTGCCAGCAGCCGTGGCAGGGACACCTACAATGAGCAGTTCTTC; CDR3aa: CASSRGRDTYNEQFF
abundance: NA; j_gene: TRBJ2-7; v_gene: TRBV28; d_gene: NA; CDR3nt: TGTGCCAGCAGTGACGGGACATCCACCTACGAGCAGTACTTC; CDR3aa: CASSDGTSTYEQYF
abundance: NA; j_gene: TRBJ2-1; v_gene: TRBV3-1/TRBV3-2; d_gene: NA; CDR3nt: TGTGCCAGCAGCCCCTCACTAGTAAATGAGCAGTTCTTC; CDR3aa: CASSPSLVNEQFF
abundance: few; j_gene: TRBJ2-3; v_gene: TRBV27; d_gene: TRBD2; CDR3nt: TGTGCCAGCAGTTCAGGACTAGCGGGAGGGTTCCCGTATTTT; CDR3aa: CASSSGLAGGFPYF
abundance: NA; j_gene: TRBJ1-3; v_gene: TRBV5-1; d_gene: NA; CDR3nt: TGCGCCAGCAGCCCGTCCGGAGAGACCGGTAGCACCATATATTTT; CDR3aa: CASSPSGETGSTIYF
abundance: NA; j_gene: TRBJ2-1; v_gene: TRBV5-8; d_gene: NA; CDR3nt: TGTGCCAGCCCCCGGCGGGGTAGTTACAATGAGCAGTTCTTC; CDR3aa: CASPRRGSYNEQFF
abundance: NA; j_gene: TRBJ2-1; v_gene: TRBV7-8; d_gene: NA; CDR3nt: TGTGCCAGCAGCTTGCAGGGGCTCGGCTCCTACAATGAGCAGTTCTTC; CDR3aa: CASSLQGLGSYNEQFF
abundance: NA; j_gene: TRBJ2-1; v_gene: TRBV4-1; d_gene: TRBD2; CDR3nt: TGCGCCAGCAGCCAAGATAGGGTCAGGACTAGCGGTTACAATGAGCAGTTCTTC; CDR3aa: CASSQDRVRTSGYNEQFF
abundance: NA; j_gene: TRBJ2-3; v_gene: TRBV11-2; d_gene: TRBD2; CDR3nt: TGTGCCAGCAGCAGCTCTAGCGGATACACAGATACGCAGTATTTT; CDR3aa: CASSSSSGYTDTQYF
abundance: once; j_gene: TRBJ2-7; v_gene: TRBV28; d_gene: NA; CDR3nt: TGTGCCAGCAGTTTATCACGGTCCTACGAGCAGTACTTC; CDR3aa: CASSLSRSYEQYF
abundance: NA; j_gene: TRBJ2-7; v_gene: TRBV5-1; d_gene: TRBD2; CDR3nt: TGCGCCAGCAGCAGTAGCGGGAGCTCCTACGAGCAGTACTTC; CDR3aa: CASSSSGSSYEQYF
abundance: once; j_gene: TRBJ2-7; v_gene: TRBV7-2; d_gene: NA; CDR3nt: TGTGCCAGCAGCTTAGGACTGGCGAGCGAGCAGTACTTC; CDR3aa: CASSLGLASEQYF
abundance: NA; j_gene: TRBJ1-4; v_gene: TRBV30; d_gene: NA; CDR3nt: TGTGCCTGCACACCGTTCCAGGGGCTCTGGCTTGCAACTAATGAAAAACTGTTTTTT; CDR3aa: CACTPFQGLWLATNEKLFF